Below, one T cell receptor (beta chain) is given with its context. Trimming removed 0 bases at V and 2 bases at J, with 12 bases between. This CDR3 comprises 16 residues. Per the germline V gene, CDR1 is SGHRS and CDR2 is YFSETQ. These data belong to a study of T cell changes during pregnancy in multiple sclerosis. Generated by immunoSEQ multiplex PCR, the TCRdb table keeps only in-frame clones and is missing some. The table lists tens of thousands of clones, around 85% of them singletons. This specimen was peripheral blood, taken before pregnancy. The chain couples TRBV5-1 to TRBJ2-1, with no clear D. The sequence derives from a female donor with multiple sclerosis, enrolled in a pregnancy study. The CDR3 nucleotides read TGCGCCAGCAGCTTGGGGTCGCAGAACCCCTACAATGAGCAGTTCTTC. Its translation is CASSLGSQNPYNEQFF.